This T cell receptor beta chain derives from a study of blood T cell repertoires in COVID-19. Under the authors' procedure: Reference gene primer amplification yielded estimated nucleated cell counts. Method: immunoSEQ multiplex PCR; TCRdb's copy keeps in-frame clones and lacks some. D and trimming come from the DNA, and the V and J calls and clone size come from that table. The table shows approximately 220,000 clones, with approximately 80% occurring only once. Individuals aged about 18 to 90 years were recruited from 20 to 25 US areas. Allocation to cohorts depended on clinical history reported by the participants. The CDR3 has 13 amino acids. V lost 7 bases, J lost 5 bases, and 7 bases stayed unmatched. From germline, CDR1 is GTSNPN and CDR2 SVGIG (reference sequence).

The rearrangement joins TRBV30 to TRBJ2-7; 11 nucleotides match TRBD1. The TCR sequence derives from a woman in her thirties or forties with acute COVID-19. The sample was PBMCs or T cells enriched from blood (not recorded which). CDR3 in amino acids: CASRDRGGNEQYF. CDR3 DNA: TGTGCCTCCCGGGACAGGGGGGGCAACGAGCAGTACTTC.